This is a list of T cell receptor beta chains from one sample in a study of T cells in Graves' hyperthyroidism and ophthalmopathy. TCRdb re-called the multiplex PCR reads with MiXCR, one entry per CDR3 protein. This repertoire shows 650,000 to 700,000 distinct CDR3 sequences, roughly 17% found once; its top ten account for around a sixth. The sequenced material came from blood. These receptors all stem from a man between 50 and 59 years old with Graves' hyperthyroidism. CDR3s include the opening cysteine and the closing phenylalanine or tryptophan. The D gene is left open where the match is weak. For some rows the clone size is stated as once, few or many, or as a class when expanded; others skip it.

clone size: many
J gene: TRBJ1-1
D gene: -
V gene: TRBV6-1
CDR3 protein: CASRQNTEAFF
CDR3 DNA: TGTGCCAGCAGACAGAACACTGAAGCTTTCTTT

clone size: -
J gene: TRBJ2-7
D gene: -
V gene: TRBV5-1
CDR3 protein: CASSSDSSSYEQYF
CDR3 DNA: TGCGCCAGCAGCTCCGACAGCTCTTCCTACGAGCAGTACTTC

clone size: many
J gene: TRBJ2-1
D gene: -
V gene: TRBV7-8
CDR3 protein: CASSLRTSSYNEQFF
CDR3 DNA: TGTGCCAGCAGCTTAAGGACCAGCTCCTACAATGAGCAGTTCTTC

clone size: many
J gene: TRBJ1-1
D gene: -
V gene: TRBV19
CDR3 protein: CASSLGIRTEAFF
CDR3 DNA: TGTGCCAGTAGTCTAGGGATACGGACTGAAGCTTTCTTT

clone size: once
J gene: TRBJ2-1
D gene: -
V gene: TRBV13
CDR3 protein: CASSQDADLYNEQFF
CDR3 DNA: TGTGCCAGCAGCCAAGACGCGGATCTCTACAATGAGCAGTTCTTC

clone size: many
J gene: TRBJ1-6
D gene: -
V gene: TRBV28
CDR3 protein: CASIGGVNSPLHF
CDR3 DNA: TGTGCCAGCATCGGGGGGGTGAATTCACCCCTCCACTTT

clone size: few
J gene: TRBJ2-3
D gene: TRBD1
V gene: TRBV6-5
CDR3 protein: CASSYWTGYSTDTQYF
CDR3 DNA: TGTGCCAGCAGTTACTGGACAGGGTATAGCACAGATACGCAGTATTTT

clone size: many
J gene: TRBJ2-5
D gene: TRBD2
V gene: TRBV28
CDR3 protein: CASSLYSPGLAELIQETQYF
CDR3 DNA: TGTGCCAGCAGTTTATACTCCCCGGGCCTAGCGGAGTTGATCCAAGAGACCCAGTACTTC

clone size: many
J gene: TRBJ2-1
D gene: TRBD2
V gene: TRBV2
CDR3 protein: CASRKTGTSVDEQFF
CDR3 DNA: TGTGCCAGCAGGAAAACCGGGACTAGCGTCGATGAGCAGTTCTTC

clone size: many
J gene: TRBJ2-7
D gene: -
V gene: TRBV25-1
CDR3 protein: CASSELSRRGRGYEQYF
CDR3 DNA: TGTGCCAGCAGTGAATTGTCCCGGCGCGGCAGGGGCTACGAGCAGTACTTC

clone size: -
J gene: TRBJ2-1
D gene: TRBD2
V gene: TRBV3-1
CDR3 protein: CASSQTRPSGRGYNEQFF
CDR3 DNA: TGTGCCAGCAGCCAAACCAGGCCTAGCGGGAGAGGTTACAATGAGCAGTTCTTC

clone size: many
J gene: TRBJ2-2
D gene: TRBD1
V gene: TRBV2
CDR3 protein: CASSPWGQGNSGELFF
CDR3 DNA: TGTGCCAGCAGCCCCTGGGGACAGGGGAATTCCGGGGAGCTGTTTTTT

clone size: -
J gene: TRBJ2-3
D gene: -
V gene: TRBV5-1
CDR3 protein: CASSPLGGASGTDTQYF
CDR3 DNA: TGCGCCAGCAGCCCGCTTGGGGGGGCTTCCGGCACAGATACGCAGTATTTT

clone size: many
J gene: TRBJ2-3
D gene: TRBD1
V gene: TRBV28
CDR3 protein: CATLDRASAGTQYF
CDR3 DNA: TGTGCCACCCTGGACAGGGCCAGTGCAGGTACGCAGTATTTT

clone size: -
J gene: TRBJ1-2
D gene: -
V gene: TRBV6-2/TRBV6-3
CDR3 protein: CASNAPARHGYTF
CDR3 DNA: TGTGCCAGCAACGCCCCGGCTAGACATGGCTACACCTTC

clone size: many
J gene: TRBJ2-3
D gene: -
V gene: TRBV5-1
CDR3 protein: CASSFGIGSGTDTQYF
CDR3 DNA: TGCGCCAGCAGCTTTGGCATCGGTAGCGGCACAGATACGCAGTATTTT

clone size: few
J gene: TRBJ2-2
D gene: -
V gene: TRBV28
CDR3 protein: CATVAPRGNTGELFF
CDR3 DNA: TGTGCCACTGTAGCTCCCAGGGGTAACACCGGGGAGCTGTTTTTT

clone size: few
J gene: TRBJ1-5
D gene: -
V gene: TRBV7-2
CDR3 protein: CASSLWPQPQHF
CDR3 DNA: TGTGCCAGCAGCTTATGGCCTCAGCCCCAGCATTTT

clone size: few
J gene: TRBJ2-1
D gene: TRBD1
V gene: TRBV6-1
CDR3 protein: CASKGQGGNEQFF
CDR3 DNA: TGTGCCAGCAAAGGACAGGGTGGCAATGAGCAGTTCTTC

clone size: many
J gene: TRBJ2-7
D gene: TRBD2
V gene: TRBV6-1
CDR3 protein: CASLAGVGEQYF
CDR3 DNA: TGTGCCAGTTTAGCGGGAGTTGGGGAGCAGTACTTC

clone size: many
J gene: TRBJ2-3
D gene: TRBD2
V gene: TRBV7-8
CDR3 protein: CASSSLSSGSVDTQYF
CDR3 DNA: TGTGCCAGCAGCTCCCTCTCTAGCGGGAGCGTGGATACGCAGTATTTT

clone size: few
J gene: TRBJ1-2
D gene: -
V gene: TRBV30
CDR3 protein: CAWSTTANYGYTF
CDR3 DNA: TGTGCCTGGAGTACGACAGCCAACTATGGCTACACCTTC

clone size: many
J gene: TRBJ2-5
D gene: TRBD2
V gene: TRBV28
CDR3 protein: CASKSRTSKLGGETQYF
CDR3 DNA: TGTGCCAGTAAATCCAGGACTAGCAAATTGGGGGGAGAGACCCAGTACTTC

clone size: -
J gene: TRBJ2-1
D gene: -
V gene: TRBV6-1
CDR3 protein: CASSEPEVAYNEQFF
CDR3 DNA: TGTGCCAGCAGTGAACCGGAGGTTGCCTACAATGAGCAGTTCTTC

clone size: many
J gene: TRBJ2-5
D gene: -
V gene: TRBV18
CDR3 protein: CASSPPVSAAGETQYF
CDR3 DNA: TGTGCCAGCTCACCACCGGTGAGCGCCGCGGGAGAGACCCAGTACTTC

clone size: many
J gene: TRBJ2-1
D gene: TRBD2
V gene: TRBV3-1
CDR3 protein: CASSPRREREDRNEQFF
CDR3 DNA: TGTGCCAGCAGCCCCCGGAGAGAGCGGGAGGATAGGAATGAGCAGTTCTTC

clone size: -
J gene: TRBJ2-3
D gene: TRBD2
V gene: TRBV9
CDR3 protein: CASSVELAGGTDTQYF
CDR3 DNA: TGTGCCAGCAGCGTAGAACTAGCGGGAGGGACAGATACGCAGTATTTT

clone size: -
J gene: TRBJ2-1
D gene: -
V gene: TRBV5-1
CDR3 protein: CASSSAPNLYNEQFF
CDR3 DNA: TGCGCCAGCAGCTCAGCCCCGAACCTATACAATGAGCAGTTCTTC

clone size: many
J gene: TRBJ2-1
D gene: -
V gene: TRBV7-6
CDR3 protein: CASSLAHHAGYNEQFF
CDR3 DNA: TGTGCCAGCAGCTTAGCGCACCACGCCGGGTACAATGAGCAGTTCTTC

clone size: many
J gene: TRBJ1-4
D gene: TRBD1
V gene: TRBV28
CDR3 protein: CASRYRGREEKLFF
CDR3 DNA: TGTGCCAGCAGATACAGGGGGCGAGAGGAAAAACTGTTTTTT

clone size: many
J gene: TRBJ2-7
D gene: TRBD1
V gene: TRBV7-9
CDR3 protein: CASSPGQGVDQYF
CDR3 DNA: TGTGCCAGCAGTCCGGGACAGGGGGTGGATCAGTACTTC

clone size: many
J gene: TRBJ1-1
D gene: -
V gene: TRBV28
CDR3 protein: CASSFVGNTEAFF
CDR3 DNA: TGTGCCAGCAGTTTCGTGGGGAACACTGAAGCTTTCTTT

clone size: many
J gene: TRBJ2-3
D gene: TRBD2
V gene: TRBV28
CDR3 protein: CASSSPGLAINTDTQYF
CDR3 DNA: TGTGCCAGCAGTTCACCGGGACTAGCCATCAACACAGATACGCAGTATTTT

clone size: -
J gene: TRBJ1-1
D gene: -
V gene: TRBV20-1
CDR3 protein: CSARRGVNTEAFF
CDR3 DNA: TGCAGTGCTAGACGAGGGGTGAACACTGAAGCTTTCTTT

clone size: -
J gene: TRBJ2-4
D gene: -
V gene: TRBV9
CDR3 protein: CASSVPGLNIQYF
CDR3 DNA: TGTGCCAGCAGCGTACCCGGGTTAAACATTCAGTACTTC

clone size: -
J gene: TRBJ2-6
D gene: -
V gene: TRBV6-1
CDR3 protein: CASSEGRSAGANVLTF
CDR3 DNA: TGTGCCAGCAGTGAAGGGAGATCGGCGGGGGCCAACGTCCTGACTTTC

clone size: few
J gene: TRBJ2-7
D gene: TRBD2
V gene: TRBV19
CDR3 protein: CASSIPPGTSGHYEQYF
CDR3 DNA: TGTGCCAGTAGTATCCCCCCAGGGACTAGCGGACACTACGAGCAGTACTTC

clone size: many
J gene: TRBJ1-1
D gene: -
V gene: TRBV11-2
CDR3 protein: CASSYLKPNTEAFF
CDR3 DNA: TGTGCCAGCAGCTACCTAAAGCCGAACACTGAAGCTTTCTTT

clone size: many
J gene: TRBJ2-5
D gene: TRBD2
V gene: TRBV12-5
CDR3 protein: CASGRSGRGETQYF
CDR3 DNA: TGTGCTAGTGGGCGTAGCGGGAGGGGTGAGACCCAGTACTTC

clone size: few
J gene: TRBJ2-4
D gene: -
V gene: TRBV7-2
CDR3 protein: CASSLEQQNIQYF
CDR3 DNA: TGTGCCAGCAGCTTAGAACAGCAAAACATTCAGTACTTC

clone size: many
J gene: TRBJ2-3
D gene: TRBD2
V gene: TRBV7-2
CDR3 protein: CASSLIAGTSTDTQYF
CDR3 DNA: TGTGCCAGCAGCTTGATAGCGGGGACTAGCACAGATACGCAGTATTTT

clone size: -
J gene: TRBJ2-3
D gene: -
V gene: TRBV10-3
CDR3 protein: CAIQGSTDTQYF
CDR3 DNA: TGTGCCATACAGGGTAGCACAGATACGCAGTATTTT

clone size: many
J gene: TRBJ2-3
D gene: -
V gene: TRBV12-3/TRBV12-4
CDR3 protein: CASSRGLRDTQYF
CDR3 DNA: TGTGCCAGCAGTAGGGGATTGCGAGATACGCAGTATTTT

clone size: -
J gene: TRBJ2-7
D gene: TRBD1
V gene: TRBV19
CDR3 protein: CASAPGQGTSYEQYF
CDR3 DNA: TGTGCCAGTGCCCCGGGACAGGGGACGTCCTACGAGCAGTACTTC

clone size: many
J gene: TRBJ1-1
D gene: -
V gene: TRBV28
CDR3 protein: CASSDATGTDQLEAFF
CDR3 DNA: TGTGCCAGCAGTGACGCAACCGGGACGGACCAACTTGAAGCTTTCTTT

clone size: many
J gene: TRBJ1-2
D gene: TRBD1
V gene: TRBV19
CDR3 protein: CASATGAAGYGYTF
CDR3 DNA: TGTGCCAGTGCAACAGGGGCCGCGGGATATGGCTACACCTTC

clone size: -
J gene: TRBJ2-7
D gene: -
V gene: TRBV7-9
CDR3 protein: CASSARRGAGLYEQYF
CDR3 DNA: TGTGCCAGCAGCGCCCGCAGGGGCGCCGGGTTATACGAGCAGTACTTC

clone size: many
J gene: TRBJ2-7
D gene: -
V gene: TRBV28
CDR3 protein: CASSYSLTYEQYF
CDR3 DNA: TGTGCCAGCAGTTACAGTCTTACCTACGAGCAGTACTTC

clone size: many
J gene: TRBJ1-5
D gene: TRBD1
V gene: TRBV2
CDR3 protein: CASSVGGGKAQHF
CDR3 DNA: TGTGCCAGCAGTGTTGGAGGGGGCAAGGCCCAGCATTTT

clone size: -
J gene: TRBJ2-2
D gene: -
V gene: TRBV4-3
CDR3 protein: CASSQMNTGELFF
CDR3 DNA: TGCGCCAGCAGCCAAATGAACACCGGGGAGCTGTTTTTT

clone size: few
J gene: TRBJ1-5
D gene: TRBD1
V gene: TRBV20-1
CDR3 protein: CSASQGGGYSNQPQHF
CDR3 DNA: TGCAGTGCTAGTCAGGGGGGTGGCTATAGCAATCAGCCCCAGCATTTT